The 21 T cell receptor beta chains listed next were all sequenced from one sample in a study of Ad26.COV2.S vaccination and SARS-CoV-2 variants. Treatment given: around 19 received Ad26.COV2.S at low or high dose, single or two shots; several received placebo; per-sample allocation not given. Sampling took place 63 days after the first vaccine or placebo injection. Sequenced by immunoSEQ multiplex PCR; TCRdb stores in-frame clones only, minus some. Here the sample spans some 320,000 clones, approximately 86% being singletons. The specimen comprised peripheral blood, sampled in a trial of Ad26.COV2.S vaccine versus placebo. The receptors shown here come from a person between 18 and 65 years old who received the Ad26.COV2.S COVID-19 vaccine or a placebo.

This clone was found a few times. The gene calls are TRBV7-6 and TRBJ2-7; D unclear. CDR1 is SGHVS and CDR2 is FNYEAQ in the germline V gene. The CDR3 extends over 14 amino acids. The ends were cut back, 5 bases at V and 0 bases at J, with 11 bases in the middle. The CDR3 sequence: CASSPLFSSYEQYF. CDR3 DNA: TGTGCCAGCAGCCCTCTCTTCTCCTCCTACGAGCAGTACTTC.

The J gene is TRBJ1-5, the V gene TRBV4-2; possibly TRBD1 for D (6 bases). Between the trimmed V and J ends, which lost 0 bases and 6 bases, there was a span of 15 bases. Germline CDR1 and CDR2: LGHNA and YNFKEQ. CDR3 length: 16 amino acids. The CDR3 DNA is TGTGCCAGCAGCCAAGAGGGCAGGGGAGGAAGTCAGCCCCAGCATTTT. Its translation: CASSQEGRGGSQPQHF.

In this sample, this clone turned up once. The chain employs TRBV6-5 and TRBJ2-7; D perhaps matches TRBD2 (5 bases). This CDR3 has 14 residues. V was trimmed by 6 bases and J by 5 bases, leaving 17 bases between them. The germline V gene encodes CDR1 MNHEY and CDR2 SVGAGI. As DNA, the CDR3 is TGTGCCAGCAGGAGGAGGAGCTTTCTGGACGAGCAGTACTTC. Translated: CASRRRSFLDEQYF.

CDR3 region: CASSYNPFYNEQFF. In DNA, the CDR3 is TGTGCCAGCAGTTACAACCCGTTCTACAATGAGCAGTTCTTC. The V and J genes are TRBV27 and TRBJ2-1, with D hard to call. This CDR3 contains 14 residues. The V end lost 4 bases, the J end lost 3 bases, and 10 bases lay between the germline ends. Germline V gene data show CDR1 as MNHEY and CDR2 as SMNVEV (reference sequence).

The gene calls are TRBV5-4 and TRBJ2-1; 10 nucleotides line up with TRBD1. V shed 4 bases and J 2 bases; nucleotides not matched to a gene: 3. This CDR3 is built from 15 residues. The germline V gene has CDR1 SGHNT and CDR2 YYREEE (reference sequence). CDR3 coding DNA: TGTGCCAGCAGCGAGGGACAGGGGCCCTACAATGAGCAGTTCTTC. Translated: CASSEGQGPYNEQFF. The full variable domain, in which reference TRBV5-4 and TRBJ2-1 provide the parts outside the CDR3, is ETGVTQSPTHLIKTRGQQVTLRCSSQSGHNTVSWYQQALGQGPQFIFQYYREEENGRGNFPPRFSGLQFPNYSSELNVNALELDDSALYLCASSEGQGPYNEQFFGPGTRLTVL.

The V and J genes are TRBV28 and TRBJ2-1, with D possibly matching TRBD2 (6 bases). Germline V lookup: CDR1 MDHEN, CDR2 SYDVKM. With 5 bases removed from V and 3 bases from J, the gap between germline ends came to 11 bases. The CDR3 length is 14 residues. Here the CDR3 reads CASSPVEGYNEQFF. CDR3 DNA sequence: TGTGCCAGCAGTCCCGTGGAGGGCTACAATGAGCAGTTCTTC.

The rearrangement links TRBV6-5 to TRBJ2-7; D is unclear. The V and J ends lost 6 bases and 3 bases respectively, with 9 bases between them. Germline CDR1 is MNHEY and CDR2 is SVGAGI. The CDR3 loop spans 12 amino acids. The CDR3 region is CASRSTVYEQYF. Here the CDR3 DNA reads TGTGCCAGCAGATCTACGGTCTACGAGCAGTACTTC.

This clone was detected ten times or more. The chain recombines TRBV19 with TRBJ2-1, with 9 bases matching TRBD2. Trimming took 3 bases from V and 9 from J; bases not matched to a gene: 3. Germline V gives CDR1 LNHDA, CDR2 SQIVND (reference sequence). The CDR3 is made up of 13 amino acids. The CDR3: CASSIRAGGEQFF. As DNA, the CDR3 is TGTGCCAGTAGTATCAGAGCGGGGGGTGAGCAGTTCTTC.

This chain uses TRBV7-9 with TRBJ2-1, with D hard to call. CDR3 length: 14 residues. The germline V gene has CDR1 SEHNR and CDR2 FQNEAQ (reference sequence). The germline V and J ends were trimmed by 0 bases and 4 bases, with 7 bases remaining between them. The CDR3 sequence: CASSLALYYNEQFF. The CDR3 nucleotides read TGTGCCAGCAGCTTAGCGCTATATTACAATGAGCAGTTCTTC.

This rearrangement joins TRBV19 to TRBJ1-1; 8 positions agree with TRBD1. Trimming at V came to 3 bases and at J to 0 bases, leaving 9 bases not matched to a gene. The germline V gene has CDR1 LNHDA and CDR2 SQIVND (reference sequence). This CDR3 region has 17 residues. DNA for the CDR3: TGTGCCAGTAGTATTGGACAGGGAGGGTTCATGAACACTGAAGCTTTCTTT. Its protein product is CASSIGQGGFMNTEAFF.

For this clone: The sample contains more than one DNA sequence encoding this CDR3. The chain couples TRBV11-2 to TRBJ1-6, with 9 bases lining up with TRBD1. The V gene's germline CDR1 is SGHAT and CDR2 FQNNGV. V trimming: 5 bases; J trimming: 6 bases; junction bases outside the gene matches: 5. This CDR3 has 15 residues. Here the CDR3 DNA reads TGTGCCAGCAGCCTGGGACAGGGAAGTAATTCACCCCTCCACTTT. This gives the protein CASSLGQGSNSPLHF. Combining the CDR3 with reference TRBV11-2 and TRBJ1-6 gives the whole variable domain EAGVAQSPRYKIIEKRQSVAFWCNPISGHATLYWYQQILGQGPKLLIQFQNNGVVDDSQLPKDRFSAERLKGVDSTLKIQPAKLEDSAVYLCASSLGQGSNSPLHFGNGTRLTVT.

This sequence joins TRBV6-5 and TRBJ2-1; 10 bases line up with TRBD2. Germline trimming cut 4 bases from V and 7 bases from J; bases unmatched to any gene: 10. Germline assignment: CDR1 MNHEY and CDR2 SVGAGI. The CDR3 runs 16 residues. CDR3 DNA: TGTGCCAGCAGTTCTACCCAGCGGGGGGGCCGTAATGAGCAGTTCTTC. It specifies CASSSTQRGGRNEQFF.

The chain links TRBV6-5 to TRBJ1-1; D gene unclear. The CDR3 loop spans 12 amino acids. V lost 11 bases and J lost 3, with 13 bases in between. Germline V lookup: CDR1 MNHEY, CDR2 SVGAGI. The CDR3 is CAADPRYTEAFF. The CDR3 coding sequence is TGTGCCGCGGATCCTCGATACACTGAAGCTTTCTTT.

The V gene is TRBV27, the J gene TRBJ2-3; TRBD2 might be the D (5 bases). Germline V gene lookup returns CDR1 MNHEY and CDR2 SMNVEV (reference sequence). Trimming stripped 6 bases from V and 2 bases from J, with 18 bases between. The CDR3 contains 16 residues. CDR3 sequence reads: CASSPGPAANTDTQYF. CDR3 nucleotides: TGTGCCAGCAGCCCCGGTCCAGCGGCGAACACAGATACGCAGTATTTT.

This clone was picked up one time. The rearrangement uses TRBV29-1 and TRBJ1-1; 8 bases match TRBD1. The CDR3 extends over 13 amino acids. J gave up 3 bases and V 7 bases, and 7 bases lay outside the gene matches. The germline V gene has CDR1 SQVTM and CDR2 ANQGSEA. The CDR3 reads CSAKGQDYTEAFF. CDR3 DNA sequence: TGCAGCGCCAAGGGACAGGACTACACTGAAGCTTTCTTT.

This chain links TRBV3-1 (or the pseudogene TRBV3-2) with TRBJ1-5, with D perhaps matching TRBD1 (6 bases). Trimming stripped 3 bases from V and 4 bases from J, with 10 bases between. CDR1 is LGHDT, CDR2 YNNKEL, per germline (reference sequence). The length of the CDR3 is 14 residues. The CDR3 nucleotides read TGTGCCAGCAGCCACAGGGGAAGTAATCAGCCCCAGCATTTT. It yields the protein CASSHRGSNQPQHF.

The genes are TRBV19 and TRBJ2-5, with unresolved D. Per the germline V gene, CDR1 is LNHDA and CDR2 is SQIVND (reference sequence). The CDR3 spans 13 residues. The V gene lost 5 bases and the J gene lost 5 bases, with 12 bases spanning the gap. The DNA of the CDR3 is TGTGCCAGTAGTCCAGCTGGCAGGGAGACCCAGTACTTC. This codes for CASSPAGRETQYF.

The chain couples TRBV10-3 to TRBJ1-3; D is unclear. V dropped 5 bases and J dropped 4 bases, with 9 bases sitting between them. The CDR3 runs to 13 residues. Germline CDR1 is ENHRY and CDR2 is SYGVKD. The CDR3 DNA follows: TGTGCCATCAGTTATTCGGAGGGAAACACCATATATTTT. Protein: CAISYSEGNTIYF.

This chain uses TRBV6-5 with TRBJ1-5; D unresolved. Trimming stripped 8 bases from V and 3 bases from J, with 17 bases between. This CDR3 region has 15 residues. Germline CDR1 MNHEY, CDR2 SVGAGI. CDR3 sequence (DNA): TGTGCCAGCCGAGTCGGTGCTGCAGTCAATCAGCCCCAGCATTTT. It specifies CASRVGAAVNQPQHF.

CDR3 region: CASSSEGGYGELFF. DNA of the CDR3: TGTGCCAGCAGTTCAGAAGGGGGTTACGGGGAGCTGTTTTTT. The J gene is TRBJ2-2, the V gene TRBV27; perhaps TRBD1 as D (6 bases). V dropped 4 bases and J dropped 7 bases, with 13 bases sitting between them. CDR1 is MNHEY and CDR2 is SMNVEV in the germline V gene (reference sequence). The CDR3 extends over 14 amino acids.

The chain is built from TRBV28 and TRBJ1-1, with 10 bases lining up with TRBD1. The length of the CDR3 is 13 residues. CDR1 and CDR2 from the germline V gene are MDHEN and SYDVKM. V lost 10 bases and J lost 6; bases outside the gene matches: 8. The CDR3 DNA is TGTGCCACCCAGACAGGGGGCAGGGCTGAAGCTTTCTTT. Translation gives CATQTGGRAEAFF.